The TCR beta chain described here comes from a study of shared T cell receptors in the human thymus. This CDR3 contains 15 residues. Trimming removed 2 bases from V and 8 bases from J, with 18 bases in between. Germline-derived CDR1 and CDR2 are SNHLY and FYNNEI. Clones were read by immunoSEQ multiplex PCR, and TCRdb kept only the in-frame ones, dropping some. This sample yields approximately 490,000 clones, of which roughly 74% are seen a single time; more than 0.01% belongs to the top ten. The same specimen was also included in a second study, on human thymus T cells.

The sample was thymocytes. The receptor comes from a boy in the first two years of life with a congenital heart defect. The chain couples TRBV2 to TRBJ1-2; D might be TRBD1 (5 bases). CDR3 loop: CASSERGLWDGGYTF. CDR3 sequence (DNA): TGTGCCAGCAGTGAAAGGGGACTTTGGGATGGGGGCTACACCTTC.